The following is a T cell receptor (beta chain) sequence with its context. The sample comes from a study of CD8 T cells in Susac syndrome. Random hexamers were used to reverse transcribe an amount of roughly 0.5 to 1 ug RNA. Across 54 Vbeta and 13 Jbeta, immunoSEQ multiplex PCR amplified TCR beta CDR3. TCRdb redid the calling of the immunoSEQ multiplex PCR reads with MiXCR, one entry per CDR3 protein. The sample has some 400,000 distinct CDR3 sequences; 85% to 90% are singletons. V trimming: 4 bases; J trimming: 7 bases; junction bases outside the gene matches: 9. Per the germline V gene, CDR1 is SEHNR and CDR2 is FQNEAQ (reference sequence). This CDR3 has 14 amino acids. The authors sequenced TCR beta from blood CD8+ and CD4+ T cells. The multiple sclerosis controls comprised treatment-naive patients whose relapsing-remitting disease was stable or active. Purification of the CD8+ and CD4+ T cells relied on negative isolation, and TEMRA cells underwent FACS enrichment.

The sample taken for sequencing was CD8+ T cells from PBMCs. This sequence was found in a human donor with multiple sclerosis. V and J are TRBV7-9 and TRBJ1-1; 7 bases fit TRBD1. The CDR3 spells CASSSSGTEYEAFF. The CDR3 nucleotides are TGTGCCAGCAGCTCGTCCGGGACAGAGTATGAAGCTTTCTTT.